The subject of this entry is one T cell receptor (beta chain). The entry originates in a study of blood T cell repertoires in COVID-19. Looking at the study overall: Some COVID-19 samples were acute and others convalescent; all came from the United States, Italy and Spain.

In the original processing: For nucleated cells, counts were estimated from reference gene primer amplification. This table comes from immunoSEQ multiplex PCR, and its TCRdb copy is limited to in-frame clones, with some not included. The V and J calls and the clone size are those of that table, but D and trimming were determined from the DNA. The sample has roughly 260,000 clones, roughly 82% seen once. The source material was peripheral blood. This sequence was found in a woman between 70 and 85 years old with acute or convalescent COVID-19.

The CDR3 sequence is CASSPKEVGGSGYTF. The CDR3 DNA reads TGTGCCAGCTCACCAAAGGAAGTAGGGGGCTCTGGCTACACCTTC. The chain couples TRBV18 to TRBJ1-2; 7 positions match TRBD1. The trim removed 2 bases at V and 7 bases at J, leaving 10 bases unmatched. The germline V gene has CDR1 KGHSH and CDR2 LQKENI. The CDR3 has 15 residues.